This T cell receptor (beta chain) was profiled in a study of graft-versus-host responses after intestinal transplantation. Background on the study: Among the recipients, all got anti-thymocyte globulin induction and then tacrolimus and steroids for around three years. Study-wide results and caveats: GvH clones surfaced in recipient marrow, some emerging earlier in ileum or blood.

Trimming stripped 4 bases from V and 3 bases from J, with 11 bases between. Germline lookup yields CDR1 SGHRS and CDR2 YFSETQ. CDR3 size: 13 residues. As to this clone: The antigen remains unidentified.

Some clones are missing from TCRdb's copy, which holds only in-frame ones; the method was immunoSEQ multiplex PCR. The repertoire has 70,000 to 95,000 clones, about nine tenths of them found once; the top ten carry less than 0.12%. This sequence originates from a human donor who received an intestinal transplant. The specimen comprised unstimulated CD4+ T cells sorted from spleen or lymph node cells, sampled before intestinal transplant. The chain uses TRBV5-1 and TRBJ2-7, with a possible D match to TRBD1 (5 bases). The CDR3 coding sequence is TGCGCCAGCAGCCCGATGACAGACTACGAGCAGTACTTC. Its protein is CASSPMTDYEQYF.